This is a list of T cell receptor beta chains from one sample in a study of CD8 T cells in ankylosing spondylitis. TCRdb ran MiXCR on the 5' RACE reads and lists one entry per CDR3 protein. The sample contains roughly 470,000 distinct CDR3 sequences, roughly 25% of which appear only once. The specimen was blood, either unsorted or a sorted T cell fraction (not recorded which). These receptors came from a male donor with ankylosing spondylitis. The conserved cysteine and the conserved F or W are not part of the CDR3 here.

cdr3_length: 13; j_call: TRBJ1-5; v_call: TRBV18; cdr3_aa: ASSPTGDNNQPQH
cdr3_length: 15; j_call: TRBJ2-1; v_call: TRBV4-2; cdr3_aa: ASSLGLAGTVYNEQF
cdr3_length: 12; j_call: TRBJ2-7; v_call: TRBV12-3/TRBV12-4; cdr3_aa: ASSLTSEAHEQY
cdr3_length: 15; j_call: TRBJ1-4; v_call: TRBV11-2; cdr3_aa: ASSSRGGLATNEKLF
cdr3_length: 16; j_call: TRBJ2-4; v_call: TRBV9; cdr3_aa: ASSVGLADTIAKNIQY
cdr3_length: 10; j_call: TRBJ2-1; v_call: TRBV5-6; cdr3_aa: ASSPGTAEQF
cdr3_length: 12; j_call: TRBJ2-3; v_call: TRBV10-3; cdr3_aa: AITLTPSTDTQY
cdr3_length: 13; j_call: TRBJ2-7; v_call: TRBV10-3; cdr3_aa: AISESQGQAYEQY
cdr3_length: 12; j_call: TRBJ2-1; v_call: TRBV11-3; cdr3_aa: ASSLGAPYNEQF
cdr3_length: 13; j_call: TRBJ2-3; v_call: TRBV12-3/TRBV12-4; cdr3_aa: ASRSPTGTKDTQY
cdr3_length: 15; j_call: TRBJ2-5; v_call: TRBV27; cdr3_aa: ASSLGTSGRWRETQY
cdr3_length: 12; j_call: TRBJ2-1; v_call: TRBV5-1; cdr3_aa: ASRSLAGANEQF
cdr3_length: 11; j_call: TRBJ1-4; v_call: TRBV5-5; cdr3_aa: ASRAALGEKLF
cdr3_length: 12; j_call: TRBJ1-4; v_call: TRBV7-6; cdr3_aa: ASSLDPGDEKLF
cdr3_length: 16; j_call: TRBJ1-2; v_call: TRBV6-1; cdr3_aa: ASSERRTGRGLNYGYT
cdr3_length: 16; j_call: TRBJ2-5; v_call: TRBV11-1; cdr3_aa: ASSSGGASGLSSETQY
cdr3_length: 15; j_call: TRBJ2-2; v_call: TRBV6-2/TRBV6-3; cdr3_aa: ASTQSDRGILTGELF
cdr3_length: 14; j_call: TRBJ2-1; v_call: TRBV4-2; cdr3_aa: ASSRTGDHSYNEQF
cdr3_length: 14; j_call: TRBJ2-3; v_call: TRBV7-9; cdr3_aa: ASSLSQLAGEDTQY
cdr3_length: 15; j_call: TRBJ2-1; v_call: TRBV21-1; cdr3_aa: ASSTGGTGLGYNEQF
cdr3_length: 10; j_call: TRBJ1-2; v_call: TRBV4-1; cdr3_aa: ASSQDQYGYT
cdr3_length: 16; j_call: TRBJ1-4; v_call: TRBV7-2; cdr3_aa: ASSLSARGRATNEKLF
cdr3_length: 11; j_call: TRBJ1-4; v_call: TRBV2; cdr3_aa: ASEGATNEKLF
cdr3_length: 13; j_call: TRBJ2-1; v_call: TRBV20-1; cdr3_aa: SATSGTSGWVEQF
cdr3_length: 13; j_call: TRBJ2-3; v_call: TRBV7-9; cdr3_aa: ASSVNIYSTDTQY
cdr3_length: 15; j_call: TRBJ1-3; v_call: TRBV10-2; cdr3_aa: ASSETVGTTAGNTIY
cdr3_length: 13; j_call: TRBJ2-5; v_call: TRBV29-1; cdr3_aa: SAQLGTGMAETQY
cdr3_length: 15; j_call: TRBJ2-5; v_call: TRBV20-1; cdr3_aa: SAHTGTSGRGQETQY
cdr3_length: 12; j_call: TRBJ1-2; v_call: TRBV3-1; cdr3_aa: ASSQDDRAHGYT
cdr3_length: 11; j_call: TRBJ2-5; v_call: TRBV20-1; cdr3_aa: SARPQGRETQY
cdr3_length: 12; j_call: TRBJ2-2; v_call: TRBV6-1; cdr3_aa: ASSEFRNTGELF
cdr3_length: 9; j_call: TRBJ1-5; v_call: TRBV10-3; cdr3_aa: ATGQSQPQH
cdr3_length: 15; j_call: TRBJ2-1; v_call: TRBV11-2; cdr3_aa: ASSLDRASGSRGEQF
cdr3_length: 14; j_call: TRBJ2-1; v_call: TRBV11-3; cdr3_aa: ASSLQSLADNNEQF
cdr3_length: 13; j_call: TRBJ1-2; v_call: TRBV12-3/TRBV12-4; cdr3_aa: ATDKTQMGNYGYT
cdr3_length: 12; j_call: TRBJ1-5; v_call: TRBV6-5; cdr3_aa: ASSLLAGEQPQH